These 21 T cell receptor beta chains originate from one sample sequenced in a study of T cells after yellow fever vaccination. Each CDR3 protein gets one entry after TCRdb re-called the 5' RACE reads with MiXCR. This sample has about 340,000 distinct CDR3 sequences, with about 8.7% found just once. The specimen was PBMCs, collected on the day of the first yellow fever vaccination. The receptors originated from a man in his late teens or twenties who received the YFV17D yellow fever vaccine.

This clonotype was recorded at least ten times. The chain carries TRBV5-1 and TRBJ2-1; 7 nucleotides agree with TRBD1. Trimming took 0 bases from V and 1 from J; bases not matched to a gene: 13. CDR3 length equals 19 residues. In germline, CDR1 is SGHRS, CDR2 YFSETQ. As DNA, the CDR3 is TGCGCCAGCAGCTTGGTCCTCCCAGGGGGTTTAAGGTCCTACAATGAGCAGTTCTTC. Translated, it gives CASSLVLPGGLRSYNEQFF.

This clonotype has ten or more counts. The gene calls are TRBV11-1 and TRBJ2-2, with D perhaps TRBD1 or TRBD2 (5 bases each). Per germline, CDR1 SGHAT and CDR2 FQDESV (reference sequence). V lost 3 bases to trimming and J lost 0 bases, with 17 bases between them. The CDR3 sequence is 18 residues long. The CDR3 DNA reads as TGTGCCAGCAGCTTCGACTATCCGGGACCGGCGAACACCGGGGAGCTGTTTTTT. It is translated as CASSFDYPGPANTGELFF.

This chain links TRBV14 with TRBJ2-7; 10 bases fit TRBD1. CDR1 is SGHDN and CDR2 is FVKESK in the germline V gene. J gave up 1 base and V 0 bases, and 3 bases lay outside the gene matches. The CDR3 runs to 16 residues. As DNA, the CDR3 is TGTGCCAGCAGCCAAGATCCGGGACAGGGGTCCTACGAGCAGTACTTC. It encodes CASSQDPGQGSYEQYF.

This clonotype was counted at least ten times. The rearrangement joins TRBV4-2 to TRBJ1-5, with D possibly being TRBD1 (5 bases). The V and J ends lost 3 bases and 0 bases respectively, with 9 bases between them. Germline CDR1 is LGHNA and CDR2 is YNFKEQ. CDR3 length: 15 residues. CDR3 bases: TGTGCCAGCAGCCAGCAAGGGGATAGCAATCAGCCCCAGCATTTT. It encodes CASSQQGDSNQPQHF.

This chain links TRBV14 with TRBJ2-5, with TRBD1 as a possible D gene (6 bases). This CDR3 region has 15 residues. V dropped 4 bases and J dropped 5 bases, with 17 bases sitting between them. The V gene's germline CDR1 is SGHDN and CDR2 FVKESK. The CDR3 protein is CASSRRAGAWETQYF. CDR3 in DNA: TGTGCCAGCAGCCGGCGGGCAGGGGCGTGGGAGACCCAGTACTTC.

The V call is TRBV4-2, the J call TRBJ1-2; the D gene is possibly TRBD1 (6 bases). Germline V CDR1 and CDR2: LGHNA, YNFKEQ. The V and J ends lost 2 bases and 6 bases respectively, with 10 bases between them. There are 13 residues in the CDR3. The DNA for the CDR3 is TGTGCCAGCAGCCAACCAGGGGAGGATGGCTACACCTTC. It codes for CASSQPGEDGYTF.

This clonotype has more than one count but fewer than ten. This chain uses TRBV7-8 with TRBJ1-5; maybe TRBD1 (6 bases). CDR1 and CDR2 (germline): SGHVS, FQNEAQ. The length of the CDR3 is 15 residues. With 0 bases removed from V and 6 bases from J, the gap between germline ends came to 12 bases. The CDR3: CASSLARGLGQPQHF. CDR3 DNA: TGTGCCAGCAGCTTAGCACGGGGGCTAGGTCAGCCCCAGCATTTT.

A few counts support this clonotype. V is TRBV25-1 and J is TRBJ1-5; 7 bases match TRBD1. The CDR3 spans 14 residues. V gave up 6 bases and J gave up 4 bases; unmatched junction bases: 6. The germline CDR1 and CDR2 sequences are MGHDK and SYGVNS. The CDR3 DNA reads as TGTGCCAGCAGGGGACAGCGCGGGAATCAGCCCCAGCATTTT. Protein sequence: CASRGQRGNQPQHF.

This clonotype occurred many times. The rearrangement links TRBV20-1 to TRBJ2-1, with 8 bases fitting TRBD1. Germline CDR1 and CDR2: DFQATT and SNEGSKA (reference sequence). This CDR3 contains 12 residues. After removal of 6 bases from V and 6 bases from J, the junction contained 4 bases not matched to a gene. The CDR3 nucleotides are TGCAGTGCCGTGGACAGGGTCAATGAGCAGTTCTTC. Protein: CSAVDRVNEQFF.

V and J are TRBV7-2 and TRBJ1-5, with TRBD1 as a possible D gene (5 bases). This CDR3 is built from 14 residues. Germline V CDR1 and CDR2: SGHTA, FQGNSA. Trimming cost V 1 base and J 7 bases, with 11 bases left between them. CDR3 sequence reads: CASSLGPGEQPQHF. The CDR3 nucleotides read TGTGCCAGCAGCTTAGGACCGGGGGAACAGCCCCAGCATTTT.

There are many counts of this clonotype. The V gene is TRBV5-6, the J gene TRBJ2-3, with 10 positions matching TRBD2. CDR3 length equals 17 residues. Trimming removed 2 bases from V and 5 bases from J; junction bases left unmatched: 11. Germline V gives CDR1 SGHDT, CDR2 YYEEEE. The CDR3 spells CASSFLSGGPLGDTQYF. The DNA of the CDR3 is TGTGCCAGCAGCTTCCTTAGCGGGGGGCCTCTAGGAGATACGCAGTATTTT. The whole variable domain, remainder taken from reference TRBV5-6 and TRBJ2-3, is DAGVTQSPTHLIKTRGQQVTLRCSPKSGHDTVSWYQQALGQGPQFIFQYYEEEERQRGNFPDRFSGHQFPNYSSELNVNALLLGDSALYLCASSFLSGGPLGDTQYFGPGTRLTVL.

This clonotype was observed a handful of times. This rearrangement joins TRBV20-1 to TRBJ2-5; 7 bases are a match to TRBD2. Looked up from germline, CDR1 is DFQATT and CDR2 is SNEGSKA (reference sequence). There are 16 residues in the CDR3. Losses at the gene ends were 5 bases for V and 3 bases for J; bases not matched to a gene: 15. CDR3 sequence (DNA): TGCAGTGCTGACGGCAAAGCTAGCGGCGAAAAAGAGACCCAGTACTTC. Protein: CSADGKASGEKETQYF.

This sequence joins TRBV2 and TRBJ1-2, with D maybe TRBD1 (6 bases). Germline lookup yields CDR1 SNHLY and CDR2 FYNNEI. V was clipped by 11 bases and J by 4 bases, with 20 bases between them. The CDR3 is 14 residues long. The CDR3 nucleotides are TGTGCCTTCAGTTTGGACAGTTCGTTCTATGGCTACACCTTC. It specifies CAFSLDSSFYGYTF.

This clonotype was counted ten times or more. The chain has TRBV5-1 and TRBJ2-1; the match to TRBD2 covers 8 bases. Germline V gives CDR1 SGHRS, CDR2 YFSETQ. The length of the CDR3 is 16 residues. The V and J ends lost 0 bases and 7 bases, in that order; junction bases with no gene match: 9. The CDR3 DNA follows: TGCGCCAGCAGCTTGGCCCAAGCGGGGGTAGTTAATGAGCAGTTCTTC. Protein: CASSLAQAGVVNEQFF.

Many counts were recorded for this clonotype. V and J are TRBV5-1 and TRBJ1-4; no clear D. The CDR3 has 14 residues. Germline CDR1 reads SGHRS; CDR2 reads YFSETQ. Trimming took off 4 bases at V and 0 bases at J, with 7 bases between the two ends. The CDR3 spells CASSGGSTNEKLFF. CDR3 coding DNA: TGCGCCAGCAGCGGAGGGTCAACTAATGAAAAACTGTTTTTT. The full variable domain, its missing parts supplied by reference TRBV5-1 and TRBJ1-4, is KAGVTQTPRYLIKTRGQQVTLSCSPISGHRSVSWYQQTPGQGLQFLFEYFSETQRNKGNFPGRFSGRQFSNSRSEMNVSTLELGDSALYLCASSGGSTNEKLFFGSGTQLSVL.

The sample holds many counts of this clonotype. CDR3 DNA: TGTGCCAGCAGCGCACGACAGGAGGCCACTGAAGCTTTCTTT. Translating gives CASSARQEATEAFF. This chain joins TRBV7-2 and TRBJ1-1; maybe TRBD1 (6 bases). The CDR3 consists of 14 residues. Germline-derived CDR1 and CDR2 are SGHTA and FQGNSA. V was pared by 5 bases and J by 4 bases, with 14 bases between.

This clonotype was counted many times. The chain has TRBV7-2 and TRBJ2-5; tentative D call: TRBD2 (6 bases). The V gene's germline CDR1 is SGHTA and CDR2 FQGNSA. CDR3 length equals 12 residues. The ends were cut back, 6 bases at V and 5 bases at J, with 10 bases in the middle. CDR3 nucleotides: TGTGCCAGCAGAGGGAGGAGGGAGACCCAGTACTTC. It codes for CASRGRRETQYF.

This rearrangement joins TRBV5-4 to TRBJ2-2; 7 bases align to TRBD1. Germline V gene lookup returns CDR1 SGHNT and CDR2 YYREEE (reference sequence). The CDR3 is 15 amino acids. After removal of 0 bases from V and 7 bases from J, the junction contained 6 bases not matched to a gene. In DNA, the CDR3 is TGTGCCAGCAGCTTGGTGGGGACAGAAGGCGGGGAGCTGTTTTTT. It codes for CASSLVGTEGGELFF.

This chain joins TRBV28 and TRBJ1-4; D ambiguous. The CDR3 loop spans 13 amino acids. The germline gives CDR1 MDHEN, CDR2 SYDVKM. V shed 6 bases and J shed 5 bases, with 10 bases lying between them. CDR3 DNA sequence: TGTGCCAGCAGGGTAACGACAAATGAAAAACTGTTTTTT. Translated, it gives CASRVTTNEKLFF.

This clonotype has a handful of counts. The chain joins TRBV6-5 to TRBJ1-1; D remains ambiguous. This CDR3 region has 14 residues. Germline CDR1 is MNHEY and CDR2 is SVGAGI. Trimming stripped 3 bases from V and 1 base from J, with 9 bases between. CDR3 residues: CASSYSDKNTEAFF. CDR3 bases: TGTGCCAGCAGTTATTCCGACAAGAACACTGAAGCTTTCTTT.

The table lists this clonotype with a few counts. V usage is TRBV9 and J usage is TRBJ2-3; D unclear. Trimming cost V 0 bases and J 2 bases, with 7 bases left between them. In germline, CDR1 is SGDLS, CDR2 YYNGEE. This CDR3 is 14 amino acids long. The CDR3 loop is CASSVESYTDTQYF. DNA of the CDR3: TGTGCCAGCAGCGTAGAGAGTTACACAGATACGCAGTATTTT.